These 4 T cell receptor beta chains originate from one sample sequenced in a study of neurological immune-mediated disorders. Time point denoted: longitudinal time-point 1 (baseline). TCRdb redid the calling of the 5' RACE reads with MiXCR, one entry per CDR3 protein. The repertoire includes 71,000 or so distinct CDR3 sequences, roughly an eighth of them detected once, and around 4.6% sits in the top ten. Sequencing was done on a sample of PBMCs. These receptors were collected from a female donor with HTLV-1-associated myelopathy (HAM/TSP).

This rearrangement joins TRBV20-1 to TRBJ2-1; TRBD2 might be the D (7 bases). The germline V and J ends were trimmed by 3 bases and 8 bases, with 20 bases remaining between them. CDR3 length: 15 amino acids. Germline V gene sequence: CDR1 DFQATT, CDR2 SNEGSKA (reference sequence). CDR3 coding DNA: TGCAGTGCTAGTAGGGCGGGGGCCACCCGATATGAGCAGTTCTTC. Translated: CSASRAGATRYEQFF.

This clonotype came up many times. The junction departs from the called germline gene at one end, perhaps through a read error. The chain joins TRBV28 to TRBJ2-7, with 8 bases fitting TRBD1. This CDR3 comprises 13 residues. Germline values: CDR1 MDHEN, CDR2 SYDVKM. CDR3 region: CASSLQGAYEQYF. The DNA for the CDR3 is TGCGCCAGCAGTCTACAGGGGGCCTACGAGCAGTACTTC.

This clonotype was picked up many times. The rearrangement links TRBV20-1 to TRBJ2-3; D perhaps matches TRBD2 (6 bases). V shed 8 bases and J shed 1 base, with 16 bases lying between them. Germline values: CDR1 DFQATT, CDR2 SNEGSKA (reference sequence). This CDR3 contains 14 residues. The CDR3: CSLNRGIRTDTQYF. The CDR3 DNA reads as TGCAGTCTGAACCGGGGGATTCGCACAGATACGCAGTATTTT.

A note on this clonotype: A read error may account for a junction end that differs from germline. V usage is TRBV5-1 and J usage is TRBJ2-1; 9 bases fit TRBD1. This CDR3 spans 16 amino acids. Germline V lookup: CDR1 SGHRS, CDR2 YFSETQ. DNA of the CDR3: TGCGCCAGCAGCTTGGGGGGGACAGGGTACTACGATGAGCAGTGCTTC. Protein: CASSLGGTGYYDEQCF.